Following are 8 T cell receptor beta chains from one sample sequenced in a study of PD-1 blockade in mismatch repair-deficient tumors (dated by TCRdb to the late 2010s). The library came from the immunoSEQ multiplex PCR assay. The table was pulled from immuneACCESS by TCRdb, which kept in-frame rearrangements only. Such tables lose some clones; where checked, under half of the loss comes from unresolved V genes, and the rest has no known cause. Recorded for this sample are around 30,000 clones; approximately 80% of them occurred a single time. The top ten clonotypes cover 3% to 4% of the sample. The specimen was PBMCs, collected around 6 weeks after starting pembrolizumab. These receptors all stem from an adult with mismatch repair-deficient cancer.

The J gene is TRBJ2-6, the V gene TRBV15; D not resolved. V lost 2 bases to trimming and J lost 0 bases, with 5 bases between them. The CDR3 runs 15 residues. The germline CDR1 and CDR2 sequences are LNHNV and YYDKDF (reference sequence). The CDR3 nucleotides read TGTGCCACCAGCAGACCTTACTCTGGGGCCAACGTCCTGACTTTC. Residues: CATSRPYSGANVLTF.

V usage is TRBV20-1 and J usage is TRBJ2-7, with D uncertain. CDR1 and CDR2 (germline): DFQATT, SNEGSKA (reference sequence). This CDR3 has 11 residues. Trimming took 4 bases from V and 2 from J, leaving 6 bases between them. The DNA of the CDR3 is TGCAGTGCTAAGCCGACCTACGAGCAGTACTTC. Protein product: CSAKPTYEQYF.

The rearrangement joins TRBV5-1 to TRBJ2-2, with 9 bases identical to TRBD2. Trimming removed 4 bases from V and 5 bases from J; junction bases left unmatched: 9. Per germline, CDR1 SGHRS and CDR2 YFSETQ. This CDR3 spans 16 amino acids. CDR3 amino acids: CASSPRAGGNTGELFF. In nucleotides, the CDR3 is TGCGCCAGCAGCCCGAGGGCGGGAGGGAATACCGGGGAGCTGTTTTTT.

The rearrangement joins TRBV11-3 to TRBJ2-7, with 14 bases aligning to TRBD2. There are 14 residues in the CDR3. The germline V gene has CDR1 SGHNT and CDR2 YENEEA. V shed 4 bases and J 7 bases; nucleotides not matched to a gene: 3. The CDR3 DNA sequence: TGTGCCAGCAGCTCGGGACTAGCGGGAGATGAGCAGTACTTC. It translates to CASSSGLAGDEQYF.

This clone was picked up a small number of times. The chain uses TRBV28 and TRBJ2-7; 9 bases align to TRBD2. The junction had 9 bases not matched to a gene; V was cut back by 5 bases and J by 4 bases. This CDR3 region has 15 residues. The germline V gene encodes CDR1 MDHEN and CDR2 SYDVKM. CDR3 residues: CASSGLAGSQYEQYF. The DNA of the CDR3 is TGTGCCAGCAGTGGGCTAGCGGGAAGCCAGTACGAGCAGTACTTC.

The V gene is TRBV7-9, the J gene TRBJ1-2, with 9 positions matching TRBD1. Germline V gene lookup returns CDR1 SEHNR and CDR2 FQNEAQ (reference sequence). The CDR3 sequence is 15 residues long. V dropped 2 bases and J dropped 7; count of bases not matched to a gene: 8. CDR3 sequence: CASSLTGTGLGGYTF. Here the CDR3 DNA reads TGTGCCAGCAGCTTAACCGGGACAGGGTTAGGTGGCTACACCTTC. The entire variable domain, with the rest obtained from reference TRBV7-9 and TRBJ1-2, is as follows: DTGVSQNPRHKITKRGQNVTFRCDPISEHNRLYWYRQTLGQGPEFLTYFQNEAQLEKSRLLSDRFSAERPKGSFSTLEIQRTEQGDSAMYLCASSLTGTGLGGYTFGSGTRLTVV.

This clone was seen a few times. This chain links TRBV19 with TRBJ1-5; D not resolved. The CDR3 is 14 residues long. The V gene's germline CDR1 is LNHDA and CDR2 SQIVND (reference sequence). Trimming took off 7 bases at V and 3 bases at J, with 13 bases between the two ends. Written as DNA, the CDR3 is TGTGCCAGTACCCGCACGGGGTACAATCAGCCCCAGCATTTT. Translating gives CASTRTGYNQPQHF.

V is TRBV4-2 and J is TRBJ2-2, with D possibly being TRBD2 (6 bases). V lost 4 bases and J lost 0, with 12 bases in between. CDR3 length: 16 amino acids. The germline gives CDR1 LGHNA, CDR2 YNFKEQ. CDR3 amino acids: CASSPSGVANTGELFF. In DNA form, the CDR3 reads TGTGCCAGCAGCCCGTCGGGGGTAGCGAACACCGGGGAGCTGTTTTTT.